This is a list of T cell receptor beta chains from one sample in a study of monozygotic twins with inflammatory bowel disease. TCRdb reanalyzed the 5' RACE reads and collapses them to one entry per CDR3 protein, without DNA. The listing records about 210,000 distinct CDR3 sequences. Material for sequencing was blood. The receptors stem from a human donor with ulcerative colitis or Crohn's disease, or a healthy co-twin of an affected twin (not recorded which). The CDR3 runs from the conserved cysteine through the conserved F or W.

cdr3_aa cdr3_length j_call v_call
CAITRTGRSGANVLTF 16 TRBJ2-6 TRBV7-9
CASSLVAGEGSPLHF 15 TRBJ1-6 TRBV7-2
CATGPLSIGEQFF 13 TRBJ2-1 TRBV5-5
CSACTSAGCDGQFF 14 TRBJ2-1 TRBV29-1
CASSSQGASNQPQHF 15 TRBJ1-5 TRBV12-3/TRBV12-4
CSALDGNEKLFF 12 TRBJ1-4 TRBV20-1
CASSLGSGVQETQYF 15 TRBJ2-5 TRBV7-3
CASSYGGRQNTEAFF 15 TRBJ1-1 TRBV6-5
CASSPLGRANSPLHF 15 TRBJ1-6 TRBV11-2
CASSQVGQREGYEQYF 16 TRBJ2-7 TRBV4-2
CANSQDRLRVYNEQFF 16 TRBJ2-1 TRBV14
CASTPGTSGAYNEQFF 16 TRBJ2-1 TRBV5-4
CASSQEPSLTEAFF 14 TRBJ1-1 TRBV4-2
CASSPTGRMGETQYF 15 TRBJ2-5 TRBV5-1
CSARRDMNTEAFF 13 TRBJ1-1 TRBV29-1
CASLSGDDEQFF 12 TRBJ2-1 TRBV27
CASSRGLGGTDTQYF 15 TRBJ2-3 TRBV3-1
CASSSRGQGLAGHEQFF 17 TRBJ2-1 TRBV27
CSVEVRRGEQYF 12 TRBJ2-7 TRBV29-1
CASRVGLDRPFF 12 TRBJ2-1 TRBV5-1
CASSFRAAGGLTSSTDTQYF 20 TRBJ2-3 TRBV4-1
CASSFAKHTQYF 12 TRBJ2-3 TRBV7-8
CASSEGPVDGYTF 13 TRBJ1-2 TRBV6-1
CSATGLLGEQFF 12 TRBJ2-1 TRBV20-1
CASSFSSGQETQYF 14 TRBJ2-5 TRBV5-4
CSAQPPGGPSYEQYF 15 TRBJ2-7 TRBV20-1
CASSLLGFSYEQYF 14 TRBJ2-7 TRBV5-1
CATSDPDGLGAFF 13 TRBJ1-1 TRBV24-1
CSARRQGSEAFF 12 TRBJ1-1 TRBV20-1
CASSLAPDSSYEQYF 15 TRBJ2-7 TRBV5-1
CASSLVPGTGLTDTQYF 17 TRBJ2-3 TRBV5-5
CASSLEAGNTIYF 13 TRBJ1-3 TRBV11-2
CASSLRDRPNTGELFF 16 TRBJ2-2 TRBV3-1
CASSSIAGASTDMQYF 16 TRBJ2-3 TRBV27
CASTRIGSTEAFF 13 TRBJ1-1 TRBV12-3/TRBV12-4
CASKNPGLHSGANVLTF 17 TRBJ2-6 TRBV19
CASSQAEHGETQYF 14 TRBJ2-5 TRBV4-1
CASSQGDFGLQHF 13 TRBJ1-5 TRBV14
CASSYRQGVNYGYTF 15 TRBJ1-2 TRBV6-5
CASSTSAGGAVDTQYF 16 TRBJ2-3 TRBV27
CASSSGTGSFSEQFF 15 TRBJ2-1 TRBV28
CSVTVTYEQYF 11 TRBJ2-7 TRBV29-1
CASSVEERRSTNEKLFF 17 TRBJ1-4 TRBV2
CASSLDPRNTIYF 13 TRBJ1-3 TRBV5-1
CASSPGTREKLFF 13 TRBJ1-4 TRBV7-8
CASSIGGGGTDTQYF 15 TRBJ2-3 TRBV11-2
CASTTGRVSAEAFF 14 TRBJ1-1 TRBV6-6
CASSPMKPGLATEAFF 16 TRBJ1-1 TRBV18
CSARDTSGMNTEAFF 15 TRBJ1-1 TRBV20-1
CASSIRVPGELFF 13 TRBJ2-2 TRBV7-2
CSAHPWTAGDDSNQPQHF 18 TRBJ1-5 TRBV29-1
CSVASGRTYNEQFF 14 TRBJ2-1 TRBV20-1
CAWSEGYQYNEQFF 14 TRBJ2-1 TRBV30
CASSFVLADSSYEQYF 16 TRBJ2-7 TRBV19
CSARGIGGPHLQYF 14 TRBJ2-3 TRBV20-1
CASSQDKFGGSTDTQYF 17 TRBJ2-3 TRBV4-2
CASSFGRGSYEQYF 14 TRBJ2-7 TRBV5-1
CSALAGGANVLTF 13 TRBJ2-6 TRBV29-1
CASSVLSSTGKGSPLHF 17 TRBJ1-6 TRBV9
CASSFTGAANTEAFF 15 TRBJ1-1 TRBV5-1